These 9 T cell receptor beta chains share one sample of origin, sequenced in a study of shared clonotypes between healthy human individuals. Generated by immunoSEQ multiplex PCR, the TCRdb table keeps only in-frame clones and is missing some. The table includes around 2.1 million clones, approximately 95% detected once. Input material: naive CD4+ T cells sorted from blood. Documented subset: CD45RA+ positively selected. The receptors were gathered from a man aged 18 to 35 in good health.

V and J are TRBV7-8 and TRBJ2-1, with D unresolved. The germline CDR1 and CDR2 sequences are SGHVS and FQNEAQ. The CDR3 length is 14 residues. V gave up 4 bases and J gave up 10 bases, with 17 bases separating them. CDR3 bases: TGTGCCAGCAGCTCCCTCCCTCCAGAAGAGGAGCAGTTCTTC. It yields the protein CASSSLPPEEEQFF. Based on the CDR3 plus reference TRBV7-8 and TRBJ2-1, the full variable domain is GAGVSQSPRYKVAKRGQDVALRCDPISGHVSLFWYQQALGQGPEFLTYFQNEAQLDKSGLPSDRFFAERPEGSVSTLKIQRTQQEDSAVYLCASSSLPPEEEQFFGPGTRLTVL.

The V gene is TRBV5-1, the J gene TRBJ2-7; possibly TRBD2 for D (6 bases). Germline assignment: CDR1 SGHRS and CDR2 YFSETQ. CDR3 length equals 17 residues. Trimming removed 5 bases at V and 0 bases at J, with 21 bases between. For the CDR3, the DNA is TGCGCCAGCAGTTTCGATGCCCATAGCGGCCGCTCCTACGAGCAGTACTTC. It specifies CASSFDAHSGRSYEQYF.

This clone was picked up a small number of times. The V gene is TRBV6-1, the J gene TRBJ1-1, with D unclear. With 7 bases removed from V and 8 bases from J, the gap between germline ends came to 17 bases. Germline V gives CDR1 MNHNS, CDR2 SASEGT. This CDR3 comprises 13 residues. CDR3 coding DNA: TGTGCCAGCAAGGAAAACCTGGGTCAAGAAGCTTTCTTT. Amino acids: CASKENLGQEAFF.

On this clone itself: The same CDR3 arises from other DNA sequences in this sample as well. The rearrangement uses TRBV6-5 and TRBJ2-5, with 8 bases lining up with TRBD1. V gave up 0 bases and J gave up 2 bases; unmatched junction bases: 2. Germline V lookup: CDR1 MNHEY, CDR2 SVGAGI. The CDR3 spans 15 residues. For the CDR3, the DNA is TGTGCCAGCAGTTACTCCACAGGGGGGCAAGAGACCCAGTACTTC. Its protein product is CASSYSTGGQETQYF.

This chain uses TRBV6-6 with TRBJ1-1, with 7 positions matching TRBD1. The length of the CDR3 is 13 residues. After removal of 5 bases from V and 8 bases from J, the junction contained 8 bases not matched to a gene. Germline-derived CDR1 and CDR2 are MNHNY and SVGAGI (reference sequence). The CDR3 region is CASSQMTGNEAFF. The CDR3 DNA sequence: TGTGCCAGCAGTCAAATGACAGGGAACGAAGCTTTCTTT.

The rearrangement links TRBV11-3 to TRBJ2-6, with TRBD1 matching over 7 bases. The CDR3 has 16 amino acids. Germline trimming cut 4 bases from V and 2 bases from J; bases unmatched to any gene: 5. Germline V CDR1 and CDR2: SGHNT, YENEEA. The CDR3 protein is CASSSHRGTGANVLTF. CDR3 nucleotides: TGTGCCAGCAGCTCCCACAGGGGAACTGGGGCCAACGTCCTGACTTTC.

V and J are TRBV7-9 and TRBJ1-1; weak D call: TRBD1 (6 bases). Between the trimmed V and J ends, which lost 7 bases and 0 bases, there was a span of 18 bases. CDR3 length: 16 amino acids. CDR1 is SEHNR, CDR2 FQNEAQ, per germline (reference sequence). CDR3 sequence reads: CASTVSGAKMNTEAFF. In DNA form, the CDR3 reads TGTGCCAGCACCGTGTCGGGGGCAAAAATGAACACTGAAGCTTTCTTT.

Regarding this clone: Other DNA sequences of this sample code for an identical CDR3. The genes are TRBV7-6 and TRBJ2-1; no clear D gene. Germline V gene sequence: CDR1 SGHVS, CDR2 FNYEAQ. The V gene lost 1 base and the J gene lost 6 bases, with 4 bases spanning the gap. CDR3 size: 12 residues. The CDR3 is CASSLVGNEQFF. CDR3 nucleotides: TGTGCCAGCAGCTTAGTCGGCAATGAGCAGTTCTTC.

The chain carries TRBV29-1 and TRBJ2-5; no definite D call. This CDR3 region has 11 residues. Between the trimmed V and J ends, which lost 6 bases and 1 base, there was a span of 6 bases. Germline CDR1 is SQVTM and CDR2 is ANQGSEA. The CDR3 nucleotides are TGCAGCGTAAACTTCCAAGAGACCCAGTACTTC. Its translation: CSVNFQETQYF.